This T cell receptor beta chain emerged from a study of blood T cell repertoires in COVID-19. Sequencing used immunoSEQ multiplex PCR; TCRdb keeps in-frame clones, though not all of them. The sample records tens of thousands of clones, around 90% being singletons. Deletions cut 2 bases from V and 0 bases from J, with 12 bases between. The CDR3 consists of 16 residues. Germline-derived CDR1 and CDR2 are MNHNY and SVGAGI (reference sequence). The gene calls are TRBV6-6 and TRBJ2-3, with D unresolved. The sequenced material came from peripheral blood. The clonotype originates from a man aged 55 to 69 with acute or convalescent COVID-19. Here the CDR3 reads CASSYSVRHSTDTQYF. For the CDR3, the DNA is TGTGCCAGCAGTTACAGTGTCAGACACAGCACAGATACGCAGTATTTT.